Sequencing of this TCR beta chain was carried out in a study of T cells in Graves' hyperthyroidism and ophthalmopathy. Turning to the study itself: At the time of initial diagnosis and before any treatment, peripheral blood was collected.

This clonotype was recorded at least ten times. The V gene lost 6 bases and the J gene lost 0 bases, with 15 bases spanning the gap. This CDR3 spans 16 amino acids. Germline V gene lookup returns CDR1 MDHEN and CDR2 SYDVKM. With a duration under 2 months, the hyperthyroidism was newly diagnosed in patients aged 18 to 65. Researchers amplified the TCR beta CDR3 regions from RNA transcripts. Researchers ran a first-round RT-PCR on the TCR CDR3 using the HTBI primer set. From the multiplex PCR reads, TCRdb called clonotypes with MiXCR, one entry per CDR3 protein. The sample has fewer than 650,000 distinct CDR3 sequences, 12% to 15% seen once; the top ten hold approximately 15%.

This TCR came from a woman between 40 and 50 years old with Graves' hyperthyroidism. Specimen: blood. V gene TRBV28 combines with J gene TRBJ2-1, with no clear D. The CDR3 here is CASRSDVLSSYNEQFF. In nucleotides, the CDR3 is TGTGCCAGCAGATCGGACGTCCTGAGCTCCTACAATGAGCAGTTCTTC. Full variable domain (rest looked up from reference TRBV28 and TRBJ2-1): DVKVTQSSRYLVKRTGEKVFLECVQDMDHENMFWYRQDPGLGLRLIYFSYDVKMKEKGDIPEGYSVSREKKERFSLILESASTNQTSMYLCASRSDVLSSYNEQFFGPGTRLTVL.